Sequencing of this T cell receptor beta chain was carried out in a study of blood T cell repertoires in COVID-19. Study background: T cells, B-cell-depleted T cells, or PBMCs provided the cDNA or gDNA that served as material.

Source study methods: Amplification with reference gene primers provided the estimates of nucleated cell counts. The data were produced by immunoSEQ multiplex PCR, yet TCRdb's version contains in-frame clones alone and is incomplete. The V and J calls and clone size were taken over from that table, and D and trimming were inferred from the DNA. Counted here are more than 150,000 clones, around 82% occurring once; the ten biggest clones make up 12%. This clone was seen only a few times. Symptom resolution, clearance, or two negative PCRs marked the recovered donors of Cohort 3. Germline CDR1 and CDR2: SGHNT and YYREEE (reference sequence). The V gene end was trimmed by 4 bases and the J gene end by 5 bases; junction bases not matched to a gene: 8. The CDR3 spans 15 residues.

This clonotype was sampled from a man aged 40-50 years who had recovered from COVID-19. J is TRBJ2-2 and V is TRBV5-4; TRBD1 matches 7 bases. The sequenced material came from PBMCs or T cells enriched from blood (not recorded which). The CDR3 reads CASSSDRVRTGELFF. The DNA of the CDR3 is TGTGCCAGCAGCAGCGACAGGGTTCGGACCGGGGAGCTGTTTTTT. Using reference TRBV5-4 and TRBJ2-2 for the parts outside the CDR3, the full variable domain is ETGVTQSPTHLIKTRGQQVTLRCSSQSGHNTVSWYQQALGQGPQFIFQYYREEENGRGNFPPRFSGLQFPNYSSELNVNALELDDSALYLCASSSDRVRTGELFFGEGSRLTVL.